Each of the 29 T cell receptor beta chains below was sequenced from the same sample in a study of blood T cell repertoires in COVID-19. The table came from immunoSEQ multiplex PCR; TCRdb's copy has only in-frame clones and leaves some out. Of fewer than 85,000 clones listed, approximately 85% are singletons. Sequences were obtained from peripheral blood. All receptors come from a man of 80 years or more with acute or convalescent COVID-19.

This CDR3 reads CASSRDGTGGYQPQHF. For the CDR3, the DNA is TGTGCCAGCTCACGAGACGGGACAGGGGGCTATCAGCCCCAGCATTTT. The chain joins TRBV18 to TRBJ1-5; 12 bases align to TRBD1. This CDR3 is built from 16 residues. V dropped 4 bases and J dropped 5; count of bases not matched to a gene: 6. Germline V CDR1 and CDR2: KGHSH, LQKENI.

The chain joins TRBV6-6 to TRBJ2-5; 9 bases are shared with TRBD1. V gave up 5 bases and J gave up 5 bases; unmatched junction bases: 6. The CDR3 is made up of 14 amino acids. The germline V gene encodes CDR1 MNHNY and CDR2 SVGAGI (reference sequence). The CDR3 nucleotides read TGTGCCAGCAGTCGAATCACAGGGGGCGAGACCCAGTACTTC. The encoded protein is CASSRITGGETQYF.

The count of this clone is one. The gene calls are TRBV7-2 and TRBJ2-7; 11 positions agree with TRBD2. The CDR3 sequence is 15 residues long. After removal of 5 bases from V and 3 bases from J, the junction contained 6 bases not matched to a gene. Looked up from germline, CDR1 is SGHTA and CDR2 is FQGNSA. The CDR3 coding sequence is TGTGCCAGCAGCAGGACCGGGACTAGCGGCTACGAGCAGTACTTC. It encodes CASSRTGTSGYEQYF.

Comment on this clone: Other nucleotide sequences in the sample specify the same CDR3. The chain carries TRBV28 and TRBJ1-5; D possibly corresponds to TRBD1 (6 bases). Trimming removed 3 bases at V and 4 bases at J, with 10 bases between. The germline gives CDR1 MDHEN, CDR2 SYDVKM. CDR3 length: 14 residues. As DNA, the CDR3 is TGTGCCAGCAGTTTCGGAAGGGGGAATCAGCCCCAGCATTTT. Its protein is CASSFGRGNQPQHF.

V gene TRBV19 combines with J gene TRBJ1-5, with 9 bases that match TRBD1. The junction had 6 bases not matched to a gene; V was cut back by 5 bases and J by 4 bases. CDR3 size: 15 residues. Per the germline V gene, CDR1 is LNHDA and CDR2 is SQIVND (reference sequence). The CDR3 reads CASSLTGGENQPQHF. Written as DNA, the CDR3 is TGTGCCAGTAGTCTCACAGGGGGCGAGAATCAGCCCCAGCATTTT.

The table lists this clone with a count of one. This sequence joins TRBV18 and TRBJ2-7; 10 bases map to TRBD1. In germline, CDR1 is KGHSH, CDR2 LQKENI. V lost 5 bases to trimming and J lost 0 bases; unmatched junction nucleotides: 7. The CDR3 is 16 residues long. Here the CDR3 DNA reads TGTGCCAGCTCAGTCGGGACAGGGGCCCTCTCCTACGAGCAGTACTTC. As protein: CASSVGTGALSYEQYF.

The chain carries TRBV7-8 and TRBJ2-7; 10 nucleotides match TRBD2. Trimming removed 3 bases from V and 4 bases from J; junction bases left unmatched: 6. The CDR3 has 15 residues. Germline V gene lookup returns CDR1 SGHVS and CDR2 FQNEAQ. The CDR3 spells CASSFQREGVYEQYF. As DNA, the CDR3 is TGTGCCAGCAGCTTCCAGCGGGAGGGAGTGTACGAGCAGTACTTC.

The chain joins TRBV6-1 to TRBJ2-1, with 12 nucleotides matching TRBD2. This CDR3 contains 13 residues. Trimming cost V 8 bases and J 9 bases; bases outside gene matches: 5. Germline CDR1 reads MNHNS; CDR2 reads SASEGT. The CDR3 coding sequence is TGTGCCAGCCGACTAGCGGGGGCCACTGAGCAGTTCTTC. Its protein product is CASRLAGATEQFF.

The CDR3 sequence: CASSLIAGGPGETQYF. The CDR3 nucleotides are TGCGCCAGCAGCTTGATAGCGGGAGGGCCTGGGGAGACCCAGTACTTC. The V and J genes are TRBV5-1 and TRBJ2-5; 11 bases line up with TRBD2. The CDR3 runs to 16 residues. With V trimmed by 1 base and J by 5 bases, 7 bases remained unmatched. The germline V gene has CDR1 SGHRS and CDR2 YFSETQ.

The chain employs TRBV18 and TRBJ1-1, with 9 nucleotides matching TRBD1. Germline loops: CDR1 KGHSH, CDR2 LQKENI. V gave up 0 bases and J gave up 5 bases; unmatched junction bases: 10. The CDR3 loop spans 17 amino acids. The CDR3 coding sequence is TGTGCCAGCTCACCACCGATAACAGGGGGCCTTTCAACTGAAGCTTTCTTT. Amino acids: CASSPPITGGLSTEAFF.

This clone was counted a single time. This chain connects TRBV5-1 to TRBJ2-5; 9 nucleotides agree with TRBD2. The trim removed 0 bases at V and 4 bases at J, leaving 7 bases unmatched. This CDR3 spans 16 amino acids. Per the germline V gene, CDR1 is SGHRS and CDR2 is YFSETQ. Here the CDR3 reads CASSLAIAGETETQYF. The CDR3 DNA follows: TGCGCCAGCAGCTTGGCAATAGCGGGAGAAACAGAGACCCAGTACTTC.

The chain uses TRBV7-2 and TRBJ2-3; TRBD2 is a possible D gene (7 bases). In germline, CDR1 is SGHTA, CDR2 FQGNSA. The CDR3 is made up of 16 amino acids. Trimming removed 5 bases from V and 9 bases from J, with 24 bases in between. The CDR3 loop is CASSNRGLAGAETQYF. The CDR3 region has the DNA TGTGCCAGCAGCAATCGAGGGTTGGCGGGGGCTGAGACGCAGTATTTT.

J is TRBJ2-1 and V is TRBV28, with a weak D call TRBD2 (6 bases). The CDR3 is made up of 15 amino acids. The ends were cut back, 3 bases at V and 0 bases at J, with 9 bases in the middle. Germline lookup yields CDR1 MDHEN and CDR2 SYDVKM. Here the CDR3 reads CASSFRGYSYNEQFF. DNA of the CDR3: TGTGCCAGCAGTTTTCGGGGGTACTCCTACAATGAGCAGTTCTTC.

The CDR3 sequence: CASSPGLVGPYEQYF. Written as DNA, the CDR3 is TGTGCCAGCAGCCCTGGACTAGTTGGCCCCTACGAGCAGTACTTC. V gene TRBV7-9 combines with J gene TRBJ2-7; TRBD2 matches 7 bases. The V and J ends lost 5 bases and 2 bases, in that order; junction bases with no gene match: 9. The CDR3 has 15 residues. Germline V gene lookup returns CDR1 SEHNR and CDR2 FQNEAQ (reference sequence).

The chain links TRBV7-2 to TRBJ1-4; a weak D match, TRBD1 (6 bases). CDR3 length equals 18 residues. Trimming took off 1 base at V and 7 bases at J, with 22 bases between the two ends. Germline V gene data show CDR1 as SGHTA and CDR2 as FQGNSA. The CDR3 reads CASSLVGQGITGGEKLFF. CDR3 sequence (DNA): TGTGCCAGCAGCTTAGTCGGCCAGGGGATAACGGGCGGTGAAAAACTGTTTTTT.

This clone was detected once. This sequence joins TRBV3-1 (or the pseudogene TRBV3-2) and TRBJ2-6; 8 bases align to TRBD1. Per germline, CDR1 LGHDT and CDR2 YNNKEL (reference sequence). J gave up 4 bases and V 4 bases, and 6 bases lay outside the gene matches. The CDR3 runs 16 residues. DNA for the CDR3: TGTGCCAGCAGCCTCCGGACAGGGAACGGGGCCAACGTCCTGACTTTC. This translates into CASSLRTGNGANVLTF.

The chain joins TRBV11-2 to TRBJ1-2; 7 bases match TRBD1. V shed 3 bases and J 2 bases; nucleotides not matched to a gene: 0. From germline, CDR1 is SGHAT and CDR2 FQNNGV. The CDR3 is 13 amino acids. The CDR3 DNA is TGTGCCAGCAGCTTGGACAGGAACTATGGCTACACCTTC. Its protein product is CASSLDRNYGYTF.

The chain carries TRBV28 and TRBJ1-2; TRBD1 aligns across 9 bases. This CDR3 is 14 amino acids long. CDR1 is MDHEN, CDR2 SYDVKM, per germline. V lost 6 bases, J lost 6 bases, and 8 bases stayed unmatched. Written as DNA, the CDR3 is TGTGCCAGCAGCCGAGGGACAGGGTATCATGGCTACACCTTC. Protein: CASSRGTGYHGYTF.

The chain couples TRBV6-2 or TRBV6-3 to TRBJ2-7; 11 bases agree with TRBD1. V dropped 0 bases and J dropped 0; count of bases not matched to a gene: 4. CDR3 length: 17 residues. CDR1 MNHEY and CDR2 SVGEGT come from the germline V gene. CDR3: CASSYSGTGGVSYEQYF. The CDR3 nucleotides are TGTGCCAGCAGTTACTCTGGGACAGGGGGTGTCTCCTACGAGCAGTACTTC.

V is TRBV7-8 and J is TRBJ2-3; unclear D gene. V lost 2 bases, J lost 5 bases, and 8 bases lay in between. Germline assignment: CDR1 SGHVS and CDR2 FQNEAQ. This CDR3 is built from 13 residues. As DNA, the CDR3 is TGTGCCAGCAGCTTATCCGAGGTAGATACGCAGTATTTT. Encoded protein: CASSLSEVDTQYF.

This chain connects TRBV6-5 to TRBJ1-2; 9 bases line up with TRBD1. The CDR3 length is 15 residues. V lost 7 bases and J lost 5; bases outside the gene matches: 11. Germline values: CDR1 MNHEY, CDR2 SVGAGI. This CDR3 is CASNNRDRVFYGYTF. The CDR3 nucleotides read TGTGCCAGCAATAACCGGGACAGGGTTTTTTATGGCTACACCTTC.

This rearrangement joins TRBV7-9 to TRBJ1-3; a weak D match, TRBD1 (5 bases). CDR1 SEHNR and CDR2 FQNEAQ come from the germline V gene (reference sequence). The CDR3 runs 13 residues. The V gene lost 5 bases and the J gene lost 4 bases, with 9 bases spanning the gap. The CDR3 spells CASSLRQGNTIYF. DNA for the CDR3: TGTGCCAGCAGCCTCCGACAGGGAAACACCATATATTTT.

This clone was recorded a few times. The chain couples TRBV10-3 to TRBJ2-1, with 9 bases aligning to TRBD1. Trimming removed 2 bases from V and 7 bases from J; junction bases left unmatched: 6. The CDR3 length is 15 residues. The germline gives CDR1 ENHRY, CDR2 SYGVKD. This CDR3 reads CAISERGQGVNEQFF. The CDR3 nucleotides are TGTGCCATCAGTGAGAGGGGACAGGGAGTAAATGAGCAGTTCTTC.

The chain links TRBV7-7 to TRBJ2-5; possibly TRBD2 for D (5 bases). Germline V gene lookup returns CDR1 SSHAT and CDR2 FNYEAQ (reference sequence). V dropped 1 base and J dropped 5 bases, with 14 bases sitting between them. The CDR3 totals 15 residues. CDR3 DNA: TGTGCCAGCAGCTTAGATGGGATTTCGGGGGAGACCCAGTACTTC. Translation: CASSLDGISGETQYF.

J is TRBJ2-7 and V is TRBV5-5; 8 bases are a match to TRBD1. CDR3 length: 15 amino acids. Looked up from germline, CDR1 is SGHKS and CDR2 is YYEKEE (reference sequence). Losses at the gene ends were 4 bases for V and 2 bases for J; bases not matched to a gene: 8. CDR3 sequence reads: CASSLGQGVPYEQYF. The DNA for the CDR3 is TGTGCCAGCAGCCTAGGACAGGGAGTTCCCTACGAGCAGTACTTC.

The rearrangement links TRBV7-2 to TRBJ2-6, with D possibly TRBD1 on 5 matching bases. Germline CDR1 is SGHTA and CDR2 is FQGNSA. Between the trimmed V and J ends, which lost 2 bases and 4 bases, there was a span of 9 bases. CDR3 length: 15 amino acids. Written as DNA, the CDR3 is TGTGCCAGCAGCTTAAGGGGTTCCGGGGCCAACGTCCTGACTTTC. It specifies CASSLRGSGANVLTF.

Concerning this clone: No conserved phenylalanine or tryptophan is present at the end of the CDR3, so a read error is the likely explanation. Because the CDR3's place on the DNA is in doubt, the DNA is left out and the CDR3 is given as listed by TCRdb. The V and J genes are TRBV20-1 and TRBJ2-7; the D call TRBD1 from the table was never checked on the DNA. The germline CDR1 and CDR2 sequences are DFQATT and SNEGSKA (reference sequence). The CDR3 is 8 residues long, ends included. CDR3 amino acids: CSAPGALD.

The V and J genes are TRBV7-9 and TRBJ1-2, with D uncertain. V lost 1 base to trimming and J lost 8 bases, with 14 bases between them. Per the germline V gene, CDR1 is SEHNR and CDR2 is FQNEAQ (reference sequence). The CDR3 sequence is 14 residues long. CDR3 loop: CASSLEAVQRGYTF. The CDR3 nucleotides are TGTGCCAGCAGCTTAGAGGCAGTCCAGAGGGGCTACACCTTC.

This chain links TRBV18 with TRBJ2-1, with 14 bases lining up with TRBD2. The V gene's germline CDR1 is KGHSH and CDR2 LQKENI. The V gene end was trimmed by 3 bases and the J gene end by 5 bases; junction bases not matched to a gene: 6. There are 17 residues in the CDR3. CDR3 amino acids: CASSPPGLAGGNNEQFF. The CDR3 DNA reads as TGTGCCAGCTCACCTCCAGGACTAGCGGGAGGTAACAATGAGCAGTTCTTC. The entire variable domain, with the rest obtained from reference TRBV18 and TRBJ2-1, is as follows: NAGVMQNPRHLVRRRGQEARLRCSPMKGHSHVYWYRQLPEEGLKFMVYLQKENIIDESGMPKERFSAEFPKEGPSILRIQQVVRGDSAAYFCASSPPGLAGGNNEQFFGPGTRLTVL.